The next 3 T cell receptor beta chains were all read from a single sample in a study of blood T cell repertoires in COVID-19. The assay was immunoSEQ multiplex PCR, and TCRdb's table has in-frame clones only and misses some. Of 180,000 or so clones listed, approximately 90% are singletons. Sample: peripheral blood. Receptors were obtained from a woman older than 75 in a cohort sampled during active or convalescent COVID-19.

The chain joins TRBV7-2 to TRBJ2-7; no reliable D call. V lost 1 base, J lost 3 bases, and 7 bases lay in between. The CDR3 spans 13 residues. Looked up from germline, CDR1 is SGHTA and CDR2 is FQGNSA. The CDR3 spells CASSLDAGYEQYF. In nucleotides, the CDR3 is TGTGCCAGCAGCTTAGATGCAGGCTACGAGCAGTACTTC.

This clone was detected only once. This sequence joins TRBV7-9 and TRBJ2-3; D is possibly TRBD2 (7 bases). Germline loops: CDR1 SEHNR, CDR2 FQNEAQ (reference sequence). CDR3 length: 17 residues. Trimming removed 4 bases at V and 2 bases at J, with 19 bases between. The CDR3 sequence is CASSSTPGGRDTDTQYF. The CDR3 DNA reads TGTGCCAGCAGCTCCACTCCGGGGGGCAGGGACACAGATACGCAGTATTTT.

This chain links TRBV30 with TRBJ1-3; perhaps TRBD1 as D (5 bases). V dropped 1 base and J dropped 9 bases, with 10 bases sitting between them. Germline loops: CDR1 GTSNPN, CDR2 SVGIG (reference sequence). This CDR3 is 12 amino acids long. The CDR3 loop reads CAWSDRLSTIYF. The CDR3 region has the DNA TGTGCCTGGAGTGACAGGCTGAGCACCATATATTTT.